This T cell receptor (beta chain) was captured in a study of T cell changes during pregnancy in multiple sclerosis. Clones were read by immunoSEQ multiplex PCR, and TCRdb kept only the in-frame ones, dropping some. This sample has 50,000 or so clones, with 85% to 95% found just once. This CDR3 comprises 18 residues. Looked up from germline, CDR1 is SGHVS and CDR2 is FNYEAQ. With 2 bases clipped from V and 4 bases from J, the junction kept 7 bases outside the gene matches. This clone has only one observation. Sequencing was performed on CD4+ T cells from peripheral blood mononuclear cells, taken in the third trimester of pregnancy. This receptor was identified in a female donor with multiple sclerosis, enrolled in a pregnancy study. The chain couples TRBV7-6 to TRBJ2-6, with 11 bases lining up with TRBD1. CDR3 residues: CASSLRGQGAGGANVLTF. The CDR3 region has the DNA TGTGCCAGCAGCTTACGCGGACAGGGGGCGGGCGGGGCCAACGTCCTGACTTTC.